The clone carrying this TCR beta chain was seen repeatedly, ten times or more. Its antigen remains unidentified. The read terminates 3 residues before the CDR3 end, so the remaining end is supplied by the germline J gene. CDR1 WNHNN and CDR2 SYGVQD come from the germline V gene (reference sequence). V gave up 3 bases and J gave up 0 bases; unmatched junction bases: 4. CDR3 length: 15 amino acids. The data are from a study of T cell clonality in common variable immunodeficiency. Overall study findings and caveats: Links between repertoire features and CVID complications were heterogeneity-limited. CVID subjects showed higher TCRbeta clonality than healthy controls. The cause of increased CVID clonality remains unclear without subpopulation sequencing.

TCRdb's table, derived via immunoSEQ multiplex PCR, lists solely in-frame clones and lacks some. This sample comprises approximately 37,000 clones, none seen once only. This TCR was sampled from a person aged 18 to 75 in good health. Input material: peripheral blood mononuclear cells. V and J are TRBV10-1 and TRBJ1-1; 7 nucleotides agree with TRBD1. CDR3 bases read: TGCGCCAGCAGTGAACAGGGACAGCTGAACACTGAA. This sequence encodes CASSEQGQLNTE. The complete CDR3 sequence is CASSEQGQLNTEAFF.